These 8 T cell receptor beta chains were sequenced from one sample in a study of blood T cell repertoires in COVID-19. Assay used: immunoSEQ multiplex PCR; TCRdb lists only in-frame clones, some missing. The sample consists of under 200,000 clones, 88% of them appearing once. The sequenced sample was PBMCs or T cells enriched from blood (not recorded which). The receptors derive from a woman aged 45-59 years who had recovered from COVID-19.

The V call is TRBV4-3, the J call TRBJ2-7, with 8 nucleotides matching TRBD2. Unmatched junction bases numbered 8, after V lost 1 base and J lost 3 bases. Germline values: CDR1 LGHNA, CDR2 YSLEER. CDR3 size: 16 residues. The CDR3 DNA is TGCGCCAGCAGCCAAGGGGGAGCGGGGGCTCTCTACGAGCAGTACTTC. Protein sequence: CASSQGGAGALYEQYF.

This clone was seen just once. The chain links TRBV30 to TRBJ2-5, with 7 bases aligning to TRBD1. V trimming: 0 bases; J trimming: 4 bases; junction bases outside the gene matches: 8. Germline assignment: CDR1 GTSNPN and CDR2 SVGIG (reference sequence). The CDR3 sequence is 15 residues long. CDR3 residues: CAWSVFRGSAETQYF. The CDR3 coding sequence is TGTGCCTGGAGTGTTTTCAGGGGGTCGGCAGAGACCCAGTACTTC.

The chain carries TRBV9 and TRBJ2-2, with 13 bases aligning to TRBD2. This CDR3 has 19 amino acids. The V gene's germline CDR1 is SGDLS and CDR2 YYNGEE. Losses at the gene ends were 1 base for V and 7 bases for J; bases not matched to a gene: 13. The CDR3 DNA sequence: TGTGCCAGCAGCGTAATTGGACTAGCGGGGGCTATAAGTAACGGGGAGCTGTTTTTT. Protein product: CASSVIGLAGAISNGELFF.

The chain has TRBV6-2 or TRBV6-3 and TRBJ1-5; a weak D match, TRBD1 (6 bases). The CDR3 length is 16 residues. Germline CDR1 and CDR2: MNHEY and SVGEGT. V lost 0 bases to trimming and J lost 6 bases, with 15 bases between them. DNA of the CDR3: TGTGCCAGCAGTTACTCGACACTACAACAGGGTCAGCCCCAGCATTTT. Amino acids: CASSYSTLQQGQPQHF.

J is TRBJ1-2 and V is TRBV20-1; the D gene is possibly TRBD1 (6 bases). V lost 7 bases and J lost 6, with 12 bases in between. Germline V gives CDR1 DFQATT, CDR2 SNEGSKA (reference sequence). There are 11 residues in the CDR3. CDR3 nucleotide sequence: TGCAGTGTCCGGGGGGCGAATGGCTACACCTTC. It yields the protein CSVRGANGYTF.

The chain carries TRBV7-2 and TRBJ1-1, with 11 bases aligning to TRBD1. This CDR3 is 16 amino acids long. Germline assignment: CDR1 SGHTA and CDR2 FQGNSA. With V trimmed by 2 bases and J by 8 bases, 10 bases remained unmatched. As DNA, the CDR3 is TGTGCCAGCAGCTTAATAGGACAGGGGGCGAAAACCGAAGCTTTCTTT. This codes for CASSLIGQGAKTEAFF. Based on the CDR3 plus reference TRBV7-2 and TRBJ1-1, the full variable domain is GAGVSQSPSNKVTEKGKDVELRCDPISGHTALYWYRQSLGQGLEFLIYFQGNSAPDKSGLPSDRFSAERTGGSVSTLTIQRTQQEDSAVYLCASSLIGQGAKTEAFFGQGTRLTVV.

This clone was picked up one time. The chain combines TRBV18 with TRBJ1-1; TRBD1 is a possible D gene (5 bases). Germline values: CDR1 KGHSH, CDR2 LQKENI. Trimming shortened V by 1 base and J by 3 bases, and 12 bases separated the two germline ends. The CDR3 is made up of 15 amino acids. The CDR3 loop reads CASSPRMGGDTEAFF. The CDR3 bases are TGTGCCAGCTCACCACGGATGGGGGGGGACACTGAAGCTTTCTTT.

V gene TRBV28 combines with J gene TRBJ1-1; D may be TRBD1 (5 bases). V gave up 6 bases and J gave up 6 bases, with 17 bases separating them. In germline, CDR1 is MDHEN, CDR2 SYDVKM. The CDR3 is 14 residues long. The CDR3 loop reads CASSLGHVGAEAFF. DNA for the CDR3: TGTGCCAGCAGCCTCGGACACGTAGGCGCTGAAGCTTTCTTT.